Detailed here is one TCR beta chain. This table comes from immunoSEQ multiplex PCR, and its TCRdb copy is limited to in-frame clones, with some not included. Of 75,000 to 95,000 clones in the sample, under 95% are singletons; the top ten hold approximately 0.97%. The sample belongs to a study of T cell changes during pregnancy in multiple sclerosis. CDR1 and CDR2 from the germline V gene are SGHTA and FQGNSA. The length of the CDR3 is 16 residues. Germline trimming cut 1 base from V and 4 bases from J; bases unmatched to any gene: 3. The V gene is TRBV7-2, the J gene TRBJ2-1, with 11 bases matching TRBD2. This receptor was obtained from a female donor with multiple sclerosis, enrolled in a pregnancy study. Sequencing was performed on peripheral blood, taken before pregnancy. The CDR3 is CASSLGSGGGYNEQFF. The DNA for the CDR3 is TGTGCCAGCAGCTTAGGTAGCGGGGGGGGGTACAATGAGCAGTTCTTC. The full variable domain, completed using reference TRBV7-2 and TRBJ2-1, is GAGVSQSPSNKVTEKGKDVELRCDPISGHTALYWYRQSLGQGLEFLIYFQGNSAPDKSGLPSDRFSAERTGGSVSTLTIQRTQQEDSAVYLCASSLGSGGGYNEQFFGPGTRLTVL.